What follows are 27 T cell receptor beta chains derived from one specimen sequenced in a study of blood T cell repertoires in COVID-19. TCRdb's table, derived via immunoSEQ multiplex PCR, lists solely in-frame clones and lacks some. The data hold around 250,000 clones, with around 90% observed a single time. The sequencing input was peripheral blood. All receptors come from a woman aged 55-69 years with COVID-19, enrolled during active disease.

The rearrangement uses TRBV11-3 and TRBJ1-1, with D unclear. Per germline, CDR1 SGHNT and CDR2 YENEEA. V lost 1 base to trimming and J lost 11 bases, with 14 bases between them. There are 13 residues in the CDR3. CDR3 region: CASSLAATSLAFF. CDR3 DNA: TGTGCCAGCAGCTTAGCCGCCACTAGCCTCGCTTTCTTT.

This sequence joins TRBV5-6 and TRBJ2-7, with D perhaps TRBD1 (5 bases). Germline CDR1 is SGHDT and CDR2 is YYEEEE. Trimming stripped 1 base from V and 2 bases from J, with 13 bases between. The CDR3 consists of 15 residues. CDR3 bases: TGTGCCAGCAGCTTGTTACCAGGGAATCCCTACGAGCAGTACTTC. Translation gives CASSLLPGNPYEQYF.

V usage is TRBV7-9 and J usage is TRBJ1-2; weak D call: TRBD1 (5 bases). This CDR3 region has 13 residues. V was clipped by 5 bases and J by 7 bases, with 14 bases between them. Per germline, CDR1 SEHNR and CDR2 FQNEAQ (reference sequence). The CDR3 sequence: CASSTEPGFGYTF. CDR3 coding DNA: TGTGCCAGCAGCACCGAACCAGGGTTTGGCTACACCTTC. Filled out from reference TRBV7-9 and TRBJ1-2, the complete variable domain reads DTGVSQNPRHKITKRGQNVTFRCDPISEHNRLYWYRQTLGQGPEFLTYFQNEAQLEKSRLLSDRFSAERPKGSFSTLEIQRTEQGDSAMYLCASSTEPGFGYTFGSGTRLTVV.

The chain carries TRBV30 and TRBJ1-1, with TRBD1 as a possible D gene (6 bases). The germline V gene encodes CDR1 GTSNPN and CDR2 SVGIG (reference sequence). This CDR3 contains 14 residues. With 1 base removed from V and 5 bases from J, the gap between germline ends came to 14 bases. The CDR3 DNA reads TGTGCCTGGAGTGGATACGGACAGCGGACTGAAGCTTTCTTT. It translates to CAWSGYGQRTEAFF. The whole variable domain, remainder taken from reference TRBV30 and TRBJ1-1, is SQTIHQWPATLVQPVGSPLSLECTVEGTSNPNLYWYRQAAGRGLQLLFYSVGIGQISSEVPQNLSASRPQDRQFILSSKKLLLSDSGFYLCAWSGYGQRTEAFFGQGTRLTVV.

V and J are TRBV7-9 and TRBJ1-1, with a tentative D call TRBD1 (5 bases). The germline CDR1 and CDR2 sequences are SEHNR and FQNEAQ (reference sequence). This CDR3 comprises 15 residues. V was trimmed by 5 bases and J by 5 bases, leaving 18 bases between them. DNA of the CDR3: TGTGCCAGCAGCCAAGCCCAGGGCTCTCGGACTGAAGCTTTCTTT. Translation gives CASSQAQGSRTEAFF.

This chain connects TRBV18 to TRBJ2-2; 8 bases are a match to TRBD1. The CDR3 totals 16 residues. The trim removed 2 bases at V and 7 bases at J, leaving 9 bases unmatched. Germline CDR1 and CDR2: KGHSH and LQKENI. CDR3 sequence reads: CASSPATGVLDGELFF. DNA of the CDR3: TGTGCCAGCTCACCAGCGACAGGGGTTTTGGACGGGGAGCTGTTTTTT.

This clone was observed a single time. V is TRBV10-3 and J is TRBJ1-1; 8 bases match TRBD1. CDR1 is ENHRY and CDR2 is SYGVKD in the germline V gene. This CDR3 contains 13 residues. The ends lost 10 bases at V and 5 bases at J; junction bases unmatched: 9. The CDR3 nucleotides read TGTGCCACCATCACCCAGGGGGCGACTGAAGCTTTCTTT. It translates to CATITQGATEAFF.

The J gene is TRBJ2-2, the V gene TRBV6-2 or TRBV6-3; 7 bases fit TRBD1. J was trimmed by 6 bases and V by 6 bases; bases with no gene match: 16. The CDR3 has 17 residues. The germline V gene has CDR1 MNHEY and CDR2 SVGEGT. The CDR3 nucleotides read TGTGCCAGCAGCCCCCTTCCGCAGGGGGAATCGGCCGGGGAGCTGTTTTTT. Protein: CASSPLPQGESAGELFF.

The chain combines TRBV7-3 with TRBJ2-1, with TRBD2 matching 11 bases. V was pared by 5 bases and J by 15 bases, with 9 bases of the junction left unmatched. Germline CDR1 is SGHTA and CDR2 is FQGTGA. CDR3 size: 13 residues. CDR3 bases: TGTGCCAGCAGCGCAACACTAGCGGGGGTTTCGTTCTTC. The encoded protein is CASSATLAGVSFF.

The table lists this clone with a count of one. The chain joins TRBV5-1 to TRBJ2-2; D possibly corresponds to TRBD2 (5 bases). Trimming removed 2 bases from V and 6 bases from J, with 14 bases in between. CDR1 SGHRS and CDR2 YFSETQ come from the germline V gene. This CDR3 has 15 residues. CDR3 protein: CASSFTFGDSGELFF. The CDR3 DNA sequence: TGCGCCAGCAGCTTCACTTTCGGGGATTCCGGGGAGCTGTTTTTT.

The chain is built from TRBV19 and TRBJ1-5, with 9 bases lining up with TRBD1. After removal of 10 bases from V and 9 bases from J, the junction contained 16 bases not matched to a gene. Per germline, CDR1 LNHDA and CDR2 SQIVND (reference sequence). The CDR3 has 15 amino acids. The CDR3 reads CATDPGTGFQGPQHF. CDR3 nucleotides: TGTGCCACGGACCCGGGGACAGGGTTTCAGGGGCCCCAGCATTTT.

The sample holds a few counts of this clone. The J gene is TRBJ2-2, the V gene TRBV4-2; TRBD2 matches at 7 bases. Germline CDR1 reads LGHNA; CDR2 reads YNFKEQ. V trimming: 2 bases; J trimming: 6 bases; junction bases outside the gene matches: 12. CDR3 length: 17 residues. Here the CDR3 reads CASSQFSTGSGSGELFF. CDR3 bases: TGTGCCAGCAGCCAATTTTCCACTGGTAGCGGGTCCGGGGAGCTGTTTTTT.

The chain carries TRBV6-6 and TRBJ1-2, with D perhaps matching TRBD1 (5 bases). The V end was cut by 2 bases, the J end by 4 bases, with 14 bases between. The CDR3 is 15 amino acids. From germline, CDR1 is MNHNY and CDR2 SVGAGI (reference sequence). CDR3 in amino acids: CASSYAVDGGYGYTF. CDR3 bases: TGTGCCAGCAGTTACGCCGTGGACGGGGGCTATGGCTACACCTTC.

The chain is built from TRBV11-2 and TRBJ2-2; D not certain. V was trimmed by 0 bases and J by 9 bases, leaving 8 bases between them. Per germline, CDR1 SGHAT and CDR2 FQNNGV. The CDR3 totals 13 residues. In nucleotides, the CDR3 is TGTGCCAGCAGCTTAGAGAGAGGAAGGGAGCTGTTTTTT. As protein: CASSLERGRELFF.

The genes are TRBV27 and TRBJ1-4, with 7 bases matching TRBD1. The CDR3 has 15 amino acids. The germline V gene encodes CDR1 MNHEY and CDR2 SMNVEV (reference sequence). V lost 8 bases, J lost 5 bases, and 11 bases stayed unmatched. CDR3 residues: CASGAGRTGNEKLFF. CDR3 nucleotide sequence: TGTGCCAGCGGGGCTGGTCGGACAGGCAATGAAAAACTGTTTTTT.

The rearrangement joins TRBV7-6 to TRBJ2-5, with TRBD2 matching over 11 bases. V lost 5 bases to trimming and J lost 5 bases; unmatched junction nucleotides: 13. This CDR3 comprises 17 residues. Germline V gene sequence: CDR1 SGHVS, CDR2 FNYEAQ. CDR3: CASSKTNSGGAHETQYF. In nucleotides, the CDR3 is TGTGCCAGCAGCAAGACCAATAGCGGGGGGGCCCATGAGACCCAGTACTTC.

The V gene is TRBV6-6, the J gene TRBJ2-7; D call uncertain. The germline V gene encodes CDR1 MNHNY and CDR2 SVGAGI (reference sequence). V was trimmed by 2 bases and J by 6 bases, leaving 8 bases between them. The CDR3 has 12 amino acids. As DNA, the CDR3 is TGTGCCAGCAGTTACCCGTCCCTCGAGCAGTACTTC. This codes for CASSYPSLEQYF.

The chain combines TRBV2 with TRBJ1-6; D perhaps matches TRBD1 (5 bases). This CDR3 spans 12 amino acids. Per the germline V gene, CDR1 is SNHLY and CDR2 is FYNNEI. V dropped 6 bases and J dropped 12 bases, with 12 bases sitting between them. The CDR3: CASRPLGGPLHF. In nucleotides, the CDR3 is TGTGCCAGCAGACCTCTGGGGGGACCCCTCCACTTT. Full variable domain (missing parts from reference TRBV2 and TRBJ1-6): EPEVTQTPSHQVTQMGQEVILRCVPISNHLYFYWYRQILGQKVEFLVSFYNNEISEKSEIFDDQFSVERPDGSNFTLKIRSTKLEDSAMYFCASRPLGGPLHFGNGTRLTVT.

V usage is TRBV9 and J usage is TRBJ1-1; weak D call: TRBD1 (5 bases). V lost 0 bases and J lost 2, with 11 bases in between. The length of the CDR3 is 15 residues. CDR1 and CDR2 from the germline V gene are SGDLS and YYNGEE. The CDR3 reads CASSVVDSLNTEAFF. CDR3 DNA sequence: TGTGCCAGCAGCGTAGTAGACAGCTTAAACACTGAAGCTTTCTTT.

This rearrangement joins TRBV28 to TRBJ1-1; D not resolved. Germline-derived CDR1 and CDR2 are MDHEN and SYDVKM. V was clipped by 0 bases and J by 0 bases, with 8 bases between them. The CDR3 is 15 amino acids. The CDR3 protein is CASSLWGDVNTEAFF. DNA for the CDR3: TGTGCCAGCAGTTTATGGGGAGATGTGAACACTGAAGCTTTCTTT.

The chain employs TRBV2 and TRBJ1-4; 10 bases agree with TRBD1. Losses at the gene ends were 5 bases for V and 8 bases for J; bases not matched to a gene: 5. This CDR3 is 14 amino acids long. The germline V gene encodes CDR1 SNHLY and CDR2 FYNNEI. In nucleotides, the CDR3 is TGTGCCAGCAGTATGGGACAGGGGAGAGAAAAACTGTTTTTT. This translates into CASSMGQGREKLFF.

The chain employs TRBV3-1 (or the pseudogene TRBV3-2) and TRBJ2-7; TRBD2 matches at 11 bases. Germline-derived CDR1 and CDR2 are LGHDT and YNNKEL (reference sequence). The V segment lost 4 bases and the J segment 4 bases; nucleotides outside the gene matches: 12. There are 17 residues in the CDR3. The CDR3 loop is CASSPRFYSGGVYEQYF. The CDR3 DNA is TGTGCCAGCAGCCCCCGATTTTATAGCGGGGGGGTTTACGAGCAGTACTTC.

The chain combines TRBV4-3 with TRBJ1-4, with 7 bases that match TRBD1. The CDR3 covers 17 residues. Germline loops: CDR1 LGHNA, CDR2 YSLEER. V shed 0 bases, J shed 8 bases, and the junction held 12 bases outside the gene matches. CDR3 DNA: TGCGCCAGCAGCCAAGAACGAATCGGGACAGCTGGCGAAAAACTGTTTTTT. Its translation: CASSQERIGTAGEKLFF.

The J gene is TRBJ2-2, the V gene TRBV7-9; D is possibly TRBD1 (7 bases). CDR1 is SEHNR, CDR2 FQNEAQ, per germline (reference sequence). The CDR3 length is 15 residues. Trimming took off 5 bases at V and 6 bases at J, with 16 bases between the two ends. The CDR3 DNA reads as TGTGCCAGCAGCATTAGCCCAGGGGGGTCCGGGGAGCTGTTTTTT. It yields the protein CASSISPGGSGELFF.

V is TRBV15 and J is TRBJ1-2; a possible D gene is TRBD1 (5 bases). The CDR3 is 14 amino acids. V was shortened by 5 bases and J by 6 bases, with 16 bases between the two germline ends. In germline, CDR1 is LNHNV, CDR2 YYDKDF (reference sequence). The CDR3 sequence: CATSGGTEVNGYTF. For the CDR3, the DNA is TGTGCCACCAGCGGCGGGACGGAGGTTAATGGCTACACCTTC.

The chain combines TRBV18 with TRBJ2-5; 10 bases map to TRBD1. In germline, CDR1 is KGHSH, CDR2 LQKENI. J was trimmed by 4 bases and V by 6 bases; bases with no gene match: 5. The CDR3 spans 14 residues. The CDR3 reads CASSPRTGGETQYF. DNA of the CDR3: TGTGCCAGCTCCCCTAGGACAGGGGGAGAGACCCAGTACTTC.

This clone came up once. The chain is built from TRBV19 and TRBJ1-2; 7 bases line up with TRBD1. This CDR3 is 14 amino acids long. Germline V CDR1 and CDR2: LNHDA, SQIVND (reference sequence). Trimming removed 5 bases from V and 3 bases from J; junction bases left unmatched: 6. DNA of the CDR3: TGTGCCAGTAGTCGTACAGGGGTAGACTATGGCTACACCTTC. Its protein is CASSRTGVDYGYTF.